The 5 T cell receptor beta chains below come from one sample, sequenced in a study of blood T cell repertoires in COVID-19. This table comes from immunoSEQ multiplex PCR, and its TCRdb copy is limited to in-frame clones, with some not included. The sample consists of approximately 260,000 clones, around 86% of them appearing once. Sample: peripheral blood. The source of these receptors is a woman aged 55 to 70 with active or convalescent COVID-19.

The V call is TRBV9, the J call TRBJ2-7; perhaps TRBD1 as D (5 bases). In germline, CDR1 is SGDLS, CDR2 YYNGEE. The CDR3 totals 14 residues. Trimming took off 8 bases at V and 3 bases at J, with 18 bases between the two ends. CDR3 sequence: CARRQPRDLYEQYF. CDR3 nucleotide sequence: TGTGCCAGGCGACAGCCGAGAGACCTCTACGAGCAGTACTTC.

The chain couples TRBV13 to TRBJ2-7; D is unresolved. The germline V and J ends were trimmed by 3 bases and 0 bases, with 9 bases remaining between them. The CDR3 totals 14 residues. CDR1 is PRHDT, CDR2 FYEKMQ, per germline (reference sequence). CDR3 bases: TGTGCCAGCAGCTTCCGGGTCGTCTCCTACGAGCAGTACTTC. Protein product: CASSFRVVSYEQYF.

This clone was seen a handful of times. The chain uses TRBV3-1 (or the pseudogene TRBV3-2) and TRBJ2-6, with TRBD1 matching over 9 bases. The CDR3 runs 16 residues. CDR1 and CDR2 (germline): LGHDT, YNNKEL (reference sequence). The ends lost 6 bases at V and 3 bases at J; junction bases unmatched: 6. In DNA form, the CDR3 reads TGTGCCAGCAGTCCGACAGGGGGTGATGGGGCCAACGTCCTGACTTTC. It yields the protein CASSPTGGDGANVLTF.

The V call is TRBV18, the J call TRBJ1-2; tentative D call: TRBD1 (5 bases). Trimming stripped 3 bases from V and 3 bases from J, with 14 bases between. The CDR3 loop spans 15 amino acids. Germline V gene sequence: CDR1 KGHSH, CDR2 LQKENI. CDR3 nucleotides: TGTGCCAGCTCACCTGGAGCAGGGCCAGACTATGGCTACACCTTC. Amino acid sequence: CASSPGAGPDYGYTF. Together with reference TRBV18 and TRBJ1-2, the CDR3 gives the full variable domain: NAGVMQNPRHLVRRRGQEARLRCSPMKGHSHVYWYRQLPEEGLKFMVYLQKENIIDESGMPKERFSAEFPKEGPSILRIQQVVRGDSAAYFCASSPGAGPDYGYTFGSGTRLTVV.

The chain links TRBV6-2 or TRBV6-3 to TRBJ1-2; D may be TRBD1 (6 bases). The CDR3 sequence is 15 residues long. The ends were cut back, 5 bases at V and 6 bases at J, with 19 bases in the middle. Germline lookup yields CDR1 MNHEY and CDR2 SVGEGT. CDR3 sequence: CASSRPGGRTDGYTF. CDR3 in DNA: TGTGCCAGCAGTCGACCGGGGGGCCGGACGGATGGCTACACCTTC.